In its sample, the clone carrying this TCR beta chain was seen once. This sample stems from a study of blood T cell repertoires in COVID-19. In the authors' methods: By means of reference gene primer amplification, nucleated cell counts were estimated. Measured with immunoSEQ multiplex PCR; TCRdb has only the in-frame clones, and not every one. That table gives V, J and clone size, and the DNA gave D and trimming. The sample consists of 150,000 to 200,000 clones, 85% of them appearing once. Sequences were obtained from peripheral blood. This TCR was recovered from a woman aged 45-60 years with COVID-19, enrolled during active disease.

In DNA form, the CDR3 reads TGTGCCAGCAGCCTTAGCGGGACAGGGATGGATACGCAGTATTTT. Translating it yields CASSLSGTGMDTQYF. This chain uses TRBV11-3 with TRBJ2-3; TRBD1 might be the D (9 bases). The CDR3 contains 15 residues. The V gene lost 5 bases and the J gene lost 6 bases, with 18 bases spanning the gap. Germline V CDR1 and CDR2: SGHNT, YENEEA.